Shown below are 31 T cell receptor beta chains from a single sample sequenced in a study of T cell clonality in common variable immunodeficiency. The protocol was immunoSEQ multiplex PCR, while the TCRdb copy is restricted to in-frame clones and leaves out a portion. The table lists tens of thousands of clones, no singletons, with about 5.5% in the top ten. The sequenced sample was peripheral blood mononuclear cells. Receptors originate from a person between 18 and 69 years old in good health.

This clone was seen at least ten times. The CDR3 extends 3 residues past the end of the read, so its final part is completed from the germline J gene. The chain recombines TRBV7-2 with TRBJ1-1; D remains unclear. Trimming removed 1 base at V and 1 base at J, with 7 bases between. Germline V gives CDR1 SGHTA, CDR2 FQGNSA. The CDR3 is 14 amino acids. The CDR3 bases that were read are TGTGCCAGCAGCTTAGACACGGGGAACACTGAA. Its protein is CASSLDTGNTE. In full, the CDR3 reads CASSLDTGNTEAFF. Full variable domain (rest looked up from reference TRBV7-2 and TRBJ1-1): GAGVSQSPSNKVTEKGKDVELRCDPISGHTALYWYRQSLGQGLEFLIYFQGNSAPDKSGLPSDRFSAERTGGSVSTLTIQRTQQEDSAVYLCASSLDTGNTEAFFGQGTRLTVV.

Concerning this clone itself: The read ends 3 residues before the CDR3 terminus; that terminus is restored from the germline J gene. The chain employs TRBV7-9 and TRBJ1-2; weak D call: TRBD1 (5 bases). CDR3 length: 12 residues. CDR1 is SEHNR and CDR2 is FQNEAQ in the germline V gene (reference sequence). Trimming cost V 5 bases and J 4 bases, with 8 bases left between them. The DNA read from the CDR3 is TGTGCCAGCAGCATGGACACCTATGGC. It specifies CASSMDTYG. In full, the CDR3 reads CASSMDTYGYTF.

This clone was seen ten or more times. The CDR3 goes on 3 residues after the read ends, and that part is filled in from the germline J gene. The chain recombines TRBV20-1 with TRBJ2-7; D is perhaps TRBD1 (5 bases). Trimming stripped 3 bases from V and 5 bases from J, with 17 bases between. The CDR3 loop spans 14 amino acids. Per germline, CDR1 DFQATT and CDR2 SNEGSKA (reference sequence). CDR3 bases read: TGCAGTGCTAGTATTGGGGCAGGGTTGCACGAG. Translating gives CSASIGAGLHE. The full CDR3 is CSASIGAGLHEQYF.

This clone was observed many times. The CDR3 extends 3 residues past the end of the read, so its final part is completed from the germline J gene. The rearrangement joins TRBV7-2 to TRBJ1-5; TRBD1 aligns across 11 bases. The V gene end was trimmed by 5 bases and the J gene end by 6 bases; junction bases not matched to a gene: 6. CDR1 is SGHTA, CDR2 FQGNSA, per germline. There are 15 residues in the CDR3. The sequenced part of the CDR3 DNA is TGTGCCAGCAGCCCTGGACAGGGGGCGCCTCAGCCC. It translates to CASSPGQGAPQP. The full CDR3 protein reads CASSPGQGAPQPQHF.

This clone was seen ten or more times. The read halts 3 residues ahead of the CDR3 end, with the missing end drawn from the germline J gene. The chain employs TRBV18 and TRBJ2-2; perhaps TRBD1 as D (6 bases). CDR1 and CDR2 from the germline V gene are KGHSH and LQKENI. V lost 0 bases and J 6 bases, leaving 11 bases between the germline ends. The CDR3 is 15 residues long. Partial CDR3 DNA: TGTGCCAGCTCACCACCCGGGACAAACGCCGGGGAG. Translating gives CASSPPGTNAGE. The whole CDR3 protein reads CASSPPGTNAGELFF.

This clone was seen more than once but under ten times. The CDR3 goes on 3 residues after the read ends, and that part is filled in from the germline J gene. The chain employs TRBV18 and TRBJ1-1; 8 bases align to TRBD1. Germline V CDR1 and CDR2: KGHSH, LQKENI. Trimming at V came to 2 bases and at J to 0 bases, leaving 5 bases not matched to a gene. CDR3 length: 16 amino acids. The CDR3 is CASSPSRGLVNTEAFF. CDR3 DNA (partial): TGTGCCAGCTCACCATCCAGGGGGCTTGTGAACACTGAA. Full variable domain (outside the CDR3, taken from reference TRBV18 and TRBJ1-1): NAGVMQNPRHLVRRRGQEARLRCSPMKGHSHVYWYRQLPEEGLKFMVYLQKENIIDESGMPKERFSAEFPKEGPSILRIQQVVRGDSAAYFCASSPSRGLVNTEAFFGQGTRLTVV.

This clone was seen repeatedly, ten times or more. The DNA ends 3 residues before the CDR3 does, and the rest of the CDR3 is filled in from the germline J gene. The gene calls are TRBV20-1 and TRBJ1-1, with a possible D match to TRBD1 (5 bases). Trimming removed 7 bases from V and 7 bases from J, with 10 bases in between. Germline V gives CDR1 DFQATT, CDR2 SNEGSKA (reference sequence). There are 10 residues in the CDR3. The CDR3 sequence: CSGRGDEAFF. The covered CDR3 bases are TGCAGTGGACGGGGGGATGAA.

This clone came up many times. The sequenced part of the CDR3 DNA is TGTGCCAGCAAACTAGCGGGGGACAATGAG. It encodes CASKLAGDNE. The full CDR3 sequence reads CASKLAGDNEQFF. This rearrangement joins TRBV7-9 to TRBJ2-1, with TRBD2 identical over 11 bases. The CDR3 extends 3 residues past the end of the read, so its final part is completed from the germline J gene. This CDR3 has 13 amino acids. The junction had 1 base not matched to a gene; V was cut back by 7 bases and J by 5 bases. CDR1 is SEHNR and CDR2 is FQNEAQ in the germline V gene (reference sequence).

This clone has at least ten counts. The part of the CDR3 DNA that was read is TGCAGTGCATGGTGGGACTACTCCTACAATGAG. It codes for CSAWWDYSYNE. The whole CDR3 reads CSAWWDYSYNEQFF. The chain joins TRBV20-1 to TRBJ2-1; 7 positions match TRBD2. The read stops 3 residues short of the end of the CDR3; the missing end is completed from the germline J gene. Looked up from germline, CDR1 is DFQATT and CDR2 is SNEGSKA (reference sequence). The junction had 5 bases not matched to a gene; V was cut back by 6 bases and J by 0 bases. This CDR3 is built from 14 residues.

In this sample, this clone turned up many times. The read halts 3 residues ahead of the CDR3 end, with the missing end drawn from the germline J gene. The V gene is TRBV6-2 or TRBV6-3, the J gene TRBJ2-3; 11 nucleotides match TRBD1. CDR1 is MNHEY and CDR2 is SVGEGT in the germline V gene. CDR3 length: 14 residues. This CDR3 is CASILGGTGGPQYF. Incomplete CDR3 DNA: TGTGCCAGCATCCTAGGCGGGACAGGGGGTCCG.

This clone showed up many times. The read is 3 residues too short to cover the CDR3 end, so that end is filled in from the germline J gene. The chain combines TRBV7-9 with TRBJ1-1, with D hard to call. Germline lookup yields CDR1 SEHNR and CDR2 FQNEAQ (reference sequence). CDR3 length: 14 amino acids. V dropped 5 bases and J dropped 0 bases, with 10 bases sitting between them. The covered CDR3 bases are TGTGCCAGCAGCACCAGCGGAATGAACACTGAA. Translating gives CASSTSGMNTE. The full CDR3 protein reads CASSTSGMNTEAFF.

This clone was seen many times. The read gets to within 3 residues of the CDR3 end, and the germline J gene fills in the rest. The chain employs TRBV19 and TRBJ2-7; 8 nucleotides agree with TRBD1. CDR1 is LNHDA, CDR2 SQIVND, per germline (reference sequence). With 9 bases clipped from V and 5 bases from J, the junction kept 9 bases outside the gene matches. This CDR3 contains 13 residues. The CDR3 loop reads CASRQGLRNEQYF. The covered CDR3 bases are TGTGCCAGCCGACAGGGGCTAAGGAACGAG. Together with reference TRBV19 and TRBJ2-7, the CDR3 gives the full variable domain: DGGITQSPKYLFRKEGQNVTLSCEQNLNHDAMYWYRQDPGQGLRLIYYSQIVNDFQKGDIAEGYSVSREKKESFPLTVTSAQKNPTAFYLCASRQGLRNEQYFGPGTRLTVT.

This clone was observed at least ten times. The sequence runs out 3 residues before the end of the CDR3; the remainder is reconstructed from the germline J gene. The chain joins TRBV7-2 to TRBJ1-1; TRBD1 matches at 8 bases. The CDR3 loop spans 14 amino acids. V lost 3 bases, J lost 0 bases, and 0 bases stayed unmatched. CDR1 SGHTA and CDR2 FQGNSA come from the germline V gene. The CDR3 protein is CASSLDRVNTEAFF. Incomplete CDR3 DNA: TGTGCCAGCAGCTTGGACAGGGTGAACACTGAA. Supplemented by reference TRBV7-2 and TRBJ1-1, the full variable domain reads GAGVSQSPSNKVTEKGKDVELRCDPISGHTALYWYRQSLGQGLEFLIYFQGNSAPDKSGLPSDRFSAERTGGSVSTLTIQRTQQEDSAVYLCASSLDRVNTEAFFGQGTRLTVV.

Ten or more counts support this clone. From the germline J gene comes the end of the CDR3, since the read stops 3 residues before it. The chain uses TRBV14 and TRBJ2-2; TRBD1 might be the D (6 bases). The CDR3 has 16 amino acids. V lost 2 bases to trimming and J lost 5 bases, with 15 bases between them. Germline CDR1 SGHDN, CDR2 FVKESK. The CDR3 bases that were read are TGTGCCAGCAGCCAATTCAACAGGGTATCGACCGGGGAG. Its protein is CASSQFNRVSTGE. The whole CDR3 protein reads CASSQFNRVSTGELFF.

This clone was picked up many times. Sequencing ends 3 residues short of the CDR3 end; the germline J gene provides the rest. This sequence joins TRBV19 and TRBJ1-5, with 10 bases matching TRBD1. Unmatched junction bases numbered 3, after V lost 7 bases and J lost 0 bases. Looked up from germline, CDR1 is LNHDA and CDR2 is SQIVND (reference sequence). The length of the CDR3 is 15 residues. The sequenced CDR3 bases are TGTGCCAGTACACGGACAGGGGGTAGCAATCAGCCC. This translates into CASTRTGGSNQP. The entire CDR3 protein reads CASTRTGGSNQPQHF.

In the case of this clone: The CDR3 end is not reached by the read, which stops 3 residues before it; the germline J gene fills it in. The chain couples TRBV5-1 to TRBJ2-5; 8 bases line up with TRBD1. Germline V gene sequence: CDR1 SGHRS, CDR2 YFSETQ. The CDR3 is 14 residues long. V lost 5 bases, J lost 3 bases, and 6 bases stayed unmatched. CDR3 sequence reads: CASSPQGAEETQYF. Partial CDR3 DNA: TGCGCCAGCAGTCCCCAGGGGGCGGAAGAGACC.

Comment on this clone: The sequenced fragment ends 3 residues before the CDR3 boundary, so the rest is inferred from the germline J gene. The V gene is TRBV7-3, the J gene TRBJ2-4; tentative D call: TRBD1 (5 bases). From germline, CDR1 is SGHTA and CDR2 FQGTGA. The CDR3 sequence is 13 residues long. The sequenced CDR3 bases are TGTGCCAGCAGCTTAAACAGACAGCATGGT. It is translated as CASSLNRQHG. The entire CDR3 sequence reads CASSLNRQHGQYF.

This clone was seen at least ten times. Read coverage stops 3 residues before the CDR3 terminus; the germline J gene supplies the remainder. The chain carries TRBV20-1 and TRBJ2-3; 8 nucleotides match TRBD2. Germline CDR1 and CDR2: DFQATT and SNEGSKA (reference sequence). The CDR3 covers 15 residues. V lost 6 bases, J lost 0 bases, and 8 bases stayed unmatched. CDR3 DNA (partial): TGCAGTGCCACGGCCAGCGGGAGTAGCACAGATACG. Translated: CSATASGSSTDT. The complete CDR3 sequence is CSATASGSSTDTQYF.

In this sample, this clone turned up many times. Read coverage stops 3 residues before the CDR3 terminus; the germline J gene supplies the remainder. The V gene is TRBV7-2, the J gene TRBJ1-4, with no clear D. The germline V gene encodes CDR1 SGHTA and CDR2 FQGNSA. The CDR3 contains 13 residues. The V end was cut by 3 bases, the J end by 7 bases, with 9 bases between. The CDR3 region is CASSFHSFEKLFF. CDR3 bases read: TGTGCCAGCAGCTTTCATAGCTTTGAAAAA.

This clone has at least ten counts. The read finishes 3 residues shy of the CDR3 end, and the germline J gene is used to complete it. J is TRBJ2-5 and V is TRBV7-2; 7 bases match TRBD1. Trimming took 4 bases from V and 5 from J; bases not matched to a gene: 10. Germline lookup yields CDR1 SGHTA and CDR2 FQGNSA. There are 15 residues in the CDR3. The CDR3 sequence: CASSYSRQGWETQYF. The sequenced part of the CDR3 DNA is TGTGCCAGCAGCTACAGCCGACAGGGTTGGGAGACC.

This clone was detected many times. The read comes to an end 3 residues before the CDR3 does, leaving the germline J gene to fill in the end. This sequence joins TRBV7-9 and TRBJ1-1, with TRBD1 as a possible D gene (6 bases). V was pared by 5 bases and J by 3 bases, with 16 bases between. This CDR3 contains 15 residues. The germline V gene encodes CDR1 SEHNR and CDR2 FQNEAQ (reference sequence). The CDR3 sequence: CASSPGGADHTEAFF. The covered CDR3 bases are TGTGCCAGCAGCCCGGGGGGGGCAGATCACACTGAA.

This clone showed up many times. Read sequence stops 3 residues before the CDR3 end, and the germline J gene provides the missing end. The chain combines TRBV28 with TRBJ1-4, with 9 positions matching TRBD1. CDR1 and CDR2 (germline): MDHEN, SYDVKM. V dropped 6 bases and J dropped 8; count of bases not matched to a gene: 10. This CDR3 comprises 15 residues. The CDR3: CASRPRTGDSEKLFF. CDR3 DNA, as far as it was read: TGTGCCAGCAGACCCCGGACAGGGGATTCGGAAAAA.

This clone was picked up a small number of times. The read ends 3 residues early relative to the CDR3; the germline J gene fills the gap. This chain joins TRBV7-9 and TRBJ2-7; the match to TRBD2 covers 9 bases. The CDR3 totals 15 residues. Germline-derived CDR1 and CDR2 are SEHNR and FQNEAQ (reference sequence). V was pared by 5 bases and J by 4 bases, with 9 bases of the junction left unmatched. Incomplete CDR3 DNA: TGTGCCAGCAGCCCTGGTAGCGGGAGCCCGTACGAG. As protein: CASSPGSGSPYE. The full CDR3 protein is CASSPGSGSPYEQYF.

This clone occurred many times. The read gets to within 3 residues of the CDR3 end, and the germline J gene fills in the rest. The chain uses TRBV6-2 or TRBV6-3 and TRBJ2-7; 7 bases align to TRBD1. V lost 0 bases, J lost 2 bases, and 4 bases stayed unmatched. This CDR3 contains 15 residues. CDR1 MNHEY and CDR2 SVGEGT come from the germline V gene. The sequenced part of the CDR3 DNA is TGTGCCAGCAGTTACTCGGGGACAGAGGCCTACGAG. It is translated as CASSYSGTEAYE. The complete CDR3 reads CASSYSGTEAYEQYF.

This clone was seen repeatedly, ten times or more. The missing CDR3 end, 3 residues past where the read stops, is filled in from the germline J gene. The rearrangement joins TRBV6-2 or TRBV6-3 to TRBJ2-1, with TRBD2 matching 8 bases. The germline V gene encodes CDR1 MNHEY and CDR2 SVGEGT. The CDR3 loop spans 15 amino acids. V was clipped by 4 bases and J by 9 bases; unmatched bases: 11. The CDR3 region is CASSLGTSGGVEQFF. The CDR3 DNA, read in part, is TGTGCCAGCAGTTTAGGTACTAGCGGTGGTGTTGAG.

This clone has a count of ten or more. The sequence runs out 3 residues before the end of the CDR3; the remainder is reconstructed from the germline J gene. The chain carries TRBV5-4 and TRBJ2-5; 7 bases are a match to TRBD1. After removal of 2 bases from V and 3 bases from J, the junction contained 1 base not matched to a gene. Germline V gene sequence: CDR1 SGHNT, CDR2 YYREEE (reference sequence). The CDR3 runs 13 residues. The CDR3 loop reads CASSFGQEETQYF. Incomplete CDR3 DNA: TGTGCCAGCAGCTTCGGACAGGAAGAGACC.

This clone was observed many times. The read ends 3 residues shy of where the CDR3 ends; the end is completed using the germline J gene. The V and J genes are TRBV28 and TRBJ1-1; D not resolved. V gave up 8 bases and J gave up 0 bases, with 4 bases separating them. The CDR3 covers 11 residues. The germline CDR1 and CDR2 sequences are MDHEN and SYDVKM. The sequenced part of the CDR3 DNA is TGTGCCAGCGTCGTGAACACTGAA. It translates to CASVVNTE. The complete CDR3 reads CASVVNTEAFF.

This clone was seen many times. The read terminates 3 residues ahead of where the CDR3 ends, so the germline J gene completes it. The J gene is TRBJ1-5, the V gene TRBV6-4; maybe TRBD1 (5 bases). Trimming stripped 2 bases from V and 0 bases from J, with 14 bases between. Germline CDR1 is MRHNA and CDR2 is SNTAGT. The length of the CDR3 is 17 residues. Partial CDR3 DNA: TGTGCCAGCAGTGACCAGAGGACAAAGTATAGCAATCAGCCC. Protein product: CASSDQRTKYSNQP. The CDR3 in full is CASSDQRTKYSNQPQHF.

Many counts were recorded for this clone. The sequence runs out 3 residues before the end of the CDR3; the remainder is reconstructed from the germline J gene. V usage is TRBV7-8 and J usage is TRBJ2-3; 16 bases map to TRBD2. The CDR3 consists of 16 residues. Germline CDR1 is SGHVS and CDR2 is FQNEAQ. The CDR3 spells CASSLPGLAGGRTQYF. The DNA read from the CDR3 is TGTGCCAGCAGCTTACCGGGACTAGCGGGAGGGCGAACG. The full variable domain, rest sourced from reference TRBV7-8 and TRBJ2-3, is GAGVSQSPRYKVAKRGQDVALRCDPISGHVSLFWYQQALGQGPEFLTYFQNEAQLDKSGLPSDRFFAERPEGSVSTLKIQRTQQEDSAVYLCASSLPGLAGGRTQYFGPGTRLTVL.

This clone showed up many times. The read ends 3 residues early relative to the CDR3; the germline J gene fills the gap. The chain links TRBV20-1 to TRBJ2-3; perhaps TRBD1 as D (5 bases). There are 12 residues in the CDR3. From germline, CDR1 is DFQATT and CDR2 SNEGSKA (reference sequence). The CDR3: CSGSPGKSSQYF. The part of the CDR3 DNA that was read is TGCAGTGGTTCACCAGGGAAAAGCTCG.

This clone was counted ten times or more. The read finishes 3 residues shy of the CDR3 end, and the germline J gene is used to complete it. The chain links TRBV4-2 to TRBJ2-1; 10 nucleotides align to TRBD2. CDR3 length equals 18 residues. After removal of 1 base from V and 2 bases from J, the junction contained 8 bases not matched to a gene. Germline V lookup: CDR1 LGHNA, CDR2 YNFKEQ. Partial CDR3 DNA: TGTGCCAGCAGCCAAGGTCGGATAGCGGGAGGACCCTACAATGAG. Translated, it gives CASSQGRIAGGPYNE. The entire CDR3 sequence reads CASSQGRIAGGPYNEQFF.